Presented here are 26 T cell receptor beta chains from one specimen sequenced in a study of blood T cell repertoires in COVID-19. The table came from immunoSEQ multiplex PCR; TCRdb's copy has only in-frame clones and leaves some out. The sample shows over 150,000 clones, 65% to 85% of them seen only once. Sample: peripheral blood. These receptors were collected from a woman aged 70-85 years who had recovered from COVID-19.

CDR3 nucleotides: TGTGCCAGCAGCTTAGGACTAGCTCGGGGGGAGCTGTTTTTT. It specifies CASSLGLARGELFF. The genes are TRBV7-2 and TRBJ2-2, with 7 bases aligning to TRBD2. Trimming at V came to 1 base and at J to 8 bases, leaving 4 bases not matched to a gene. This CDR3 contains 14 residues. CDR1 SGHTA and CDR2 FQGNSA come from the germline V gene.

In DNA form, the CDR3 reads TGTGCCAGCGGGGGGTCAGGGGCCCCGAGCCAGCCCCAGCATTTT. Translating gives CASGGSGAPSQPQHF. The chain carries TRBV10-3 and TRBJ1-5; D possibly corresponds to TRBD1 (6 bases). Germline loops: CDR1 ENHRY, CDR2 SYGVKD. V shed 10 bases and J shed 7 bases, with 23 bases lying between them. The CDR3 is 15 residues long.

This chain joins TRBV28 and TRBJ1-2; D unresolved. This CDR3 has 12 residues. V lost 5 bases and J lost 5, with 9 bases in between. In germline, CDR1 is MDHEN, CDR2 SYDVKM. DNA of the CDR3: TGTGCCAGCAGTCGGCAGGCGTATGGCTACACCTTC. This translates into CASSRQAYGYTF.

This chain links TRBV5-1 with TRBJ2-3; maybe TRBD2 (7 bases). This CDR3 is built from 16 residues. The V gene's germline CDR1 is SGHRS and CDR2 YFSETQ. The ends were cut back, 4 bases at V and 1 base at J, with 16 bases in the middle. For the CDR3, the DNA is TGCGCCAGCAGCCGGCCGGGGGGCAGCCGCACAGATACGCAGTATTTT. It is translated as CASSRPGGSRTDTQYF.

J is TRBJ2-7 and V is TRBV7-9, with D maybe TRBD1 (5 bases). The CDR3 contains 14 residues. V lost 5 bases and J 6 bases, leaving 17 bases between the germline ends. Germline V gene lookup returns CDR1 SEHNR and CDR2 FQNEAQ (reference sequence). The CDR3 is CASSLIGHQAEQYF. For the CDR3, the DNA is TGTGCCAGCAGCCTGATAGGACACCAGGCCGAGCAGTACTTC.

This clone was counted a single time. Other DNA sequences in this sample translate to the same CDR3. The genes are TRBV3-1 (or the pseudogene TRBV3-2) and TRBJ2-1; 7 bases match TRBD1. Germline values: CDR1 LGHDT, CDR2 YNNKEL (reference sequence). Unmatched junction bases numbered 1, after V lost 5 bases and J lost 0 bases. The length of the CDR3 is 14 residues. DNA for the CDR3: TGTGCCAGCAGCGGGGACAGCTCCTACAATGAGCAGTTCTTC. Its protein product is CASSGDSSYNEQFF.

This clone was observed a single time. The chain recombines TRBV7-3 with TRBJ2-1, with D possibly matching TRBD1 (5 bases). The CDR3 totals 14 residues. V lost 4 bases and J lost 5, with 12 bases in between. From germline, CDR1 is SGHTA and CDR2 FQGTGA. The CDR3: CASSWGGWDNEQFF. CDR3 coding DNA: TGTGCCAGCAGCTGGGGCGGATGGGACAATGAGCAGTTCTTC.

V usage is TRBV6-2 or TRBV6-3 and J usage is TRBJ1-6; D might be TRBD1 (5 bases). Germline CDR1 is MNHEY and CDR2 is SVGEGT. The CDR3 spans 13 residues. Trimming removed 5 bases at V and 9 bases at J, with 11 bases between. CDR3 coding DNA: TGTGCCAGCAGTAGGGGCTCCAGTTCACCCCTCCACTTT. Amino acid sequence: CASSRGSSSPLHF.

A few counts support this clone. The V gene is TRBV5-4, the J gene TRBJ1-2, with 8 bases aligning to TRBD1. The germline V gene has CDR1 SGHNT and CDR2 YYREEE (reference sequence). V lost 1 base, J lost 4 bases, and 12 bases stayed unmatched. CDR3 length: 17 residues. The chain's CDR3 is CASSLSQGGALGYGYTF. CDR3 DNA sequence: TGTGCCAGCAGCTTGTCACAGGGGGGTGCCCTGGGCTATGGCTACACCTTC.

The rearrangement links TRBV5-4 to TRBJ1-1; D perhaps matches TRBD1 (5 bases). Germline V gene lookup returns CDR1 SGHNT and CDR2 YYREEE (reference sequence). The length of the CDR3 is 17 residues. V lost 6 bases, J lost 4 bases, and 25 bases lay in between. CDR3 region: CASNPTGRGGRATEAFF. DNA of the CDR3: TGTGCCAGCAACCCAACAGGACGGGGAGGTAGGGCCACTGAAGCTTTCTTT.

This clone was found a few times. The V gene is TRBV30, the J gene TRBJ2-7, with D possibly matching TRBD2 (7 bases). The CDR3 runs to 17 residues. Trimming removed 4 bases at V and 5 bases at J, with 27 bases between. CDR1 is GTSNPN, CDR2 SVGIG, per germline (reference sequence). CDR3 in DNA: TGTGCCTGGACCGAGGGGGGGGGAATCTGGGTCGGCCACGAGCAGTACTTC. It specifies CAWTEGGGIWVGHEQYF.

The V gene is TRBV7-3, the J gene TRBJ2-1; 10 bases map to TRBD2. Germline CDR1 SGHTA, CDR2 FQGTGA. CDR3 size: 14 residues. Losses at the gene ends were 4 bases for V and 8 bases for J; bases not matched to a gene: 5. The CDR3 region is CASSSRGTSDEQFF. Written as DNA, the CDR3 is TGTGCCAGCAGCTCCCGAGGGACTAGCGATGAGCAGTTCTTC. The complete variable domain, with remaining parts taken from reference TRBV7-3 and TRBJ2-1, reads GAGVSQTPSNKVTEKGKYVELRCDPISGHTALYWYRQSLGQGPEFLIYFQGTGAADDSGLPNDRFFAVRPEGSVSTLKIQRTERGDSAVYLCASSSRGTSDEQFFGPGTRLTVL.

The chain has TRBV5-1 and TRBJ2-7; D is undetermined. The CDR3 has 13 residues. V dropped 0 bases and J dropped 4 bases, with 8 bases sitting between them. Per the germline V gene, CDR1 is SGHRS and CDR2 is YFSETQ. CDR3 in DNA: TGCGCCAGCAGCTTGGCGGCGGAATACGAGCAGTACTTC. This encodes CASSLAAEYEQYF.

The chain recombines TRBV28 with TRBJ2-7; D might be TRBD1 (7 bases). CDR3 length: 16 amino acids. Germline CDR1 MDHEN, CDR2 SYDVKM. Trimming took off 5 bases at V and 7 bases at J, with 24 bases between the two ends. This chain's CDR3 is CASSPPRGTAQREQYF. The CDR3 DNA is TGTGCCAGCAGTCCCCCCCGCGGGACAGCGCAGCGGGAGCAGTACTTC.

The rearrangement uses TRBV27 and TRBJ2-7; TRBD2 is a possible D gene (6 bases). Germline V gives CDR1 MNHEY, CDR2 SMNVEV (reference sequence). V shed 3 bases and J shed 6 bases, with 12 bases lying between them. CDR3 length: 13 residues. The CDR3 sequence is CASSFSRDAEQYF. The DNA for the CDR3 is TGTGCCAGCAGTTTCTCGCGGGACGCCGAGCAGTACTTC.

The chain combines TRBV7-9 with TRBJ1-3; TRBD1 is a possible D gene (6 bases). Trimming took off 4 bases at V and 4 bases at J, with 11 bases between the two ends. Per germline, CDR1 SEHNR and CDR2 FQNEAQ (reference sequence). This CDR3 contains 14 residues. The CDR3 DNA reads as TGTGCCAGCAGCTCCGGGACATCCGGAAACACCATATATTTT. Protein: CASSSGTSGNTIYF.

This rearrangement joins TRBV2 to TRBJ2-1; TRBD1 is a possible D gene (5 bases). Germline V gene lookup returns CDR1 SNHLY and CDR2 FYNNEI. The V and J ends lost 6 bases and 2 bases respectively, with 14 bases between them. This CDR3 region has 15 residues. This CDR3 is CASSPGPGPYNEQFF. CDR3 sequence (DNA): TGTGCCAGCAGCCCAGGGCCAGGCCCCTACAATGAGCAGTTCTTC.

V usage is TRBV15 and J usage is TRBJ2-1; 7 bases line up with TRBD1. This CDR3 contains 15 residues. From germline, CDR1 is LNHNV and CDR2 YYDKDF (reference sequence). V was clipped by 0 bases and J by 9 bases; unmatched bases: 8. The CDR3 sequence: CATSRDRYGQAEQFF. CDR3 bases: TGTGCCACCAGCAGAGATCGCTATGGACAGGCTGAGCAGTTCTTC.

The chain has TRBV5-6 and TRBJ1-2, with D possibly matching TRBD1 (5 bases). The CDR3 has 16 amino acids. Per the germline V gene, CDR1 is SGHDT and CDR2 is YYEEEE. V was pared by 4 bases and J by 4 bases, with 20 bases between. The CDR3 DNA is TGTGCCAGCAGCCCAGCCACCAGGGTACTGTCCTATGGCTACACCTTC. Translating it yields CASSPATRVLSYGYTF.

The chain combines TRBV27 with TRBJ1-2; a possible D gene is TRBD1 (6 bases). CDR3 length equals 14 residues. Germline V CDR1 and CDR2: MNHEY, SMNVEV (reference sequence). Trimming took off 2 bases at V and 3 bases at J, with 10 bases between the two ends. The CDR3 nucleotides are TGTGCCAGCAGTTTACTCCGGACAGACTATGGCTACACCTTC. This encodes CASSLLRTDYGYTF.

CDR3 loop: CAISEGLAGTNEQFF. The CDR3 coding sequence is TGTGCCATCAGTGAGGGACTAGCGGGGACCAATGAGCAGTTCTTC. The chain couples TRBV10-3 to TRBJ2-1; the match to TRBD2 covers 12 bases. The CDR3 is made up of 15 amino acids. With 2 bases clipped from V and 6 bases from J, the junction kept 2 bases outside the gene matches. The germline V gene encodes CDR1 ENHRY and CDR2 SYGVKD.

The rearrangement joins TRBV15 to TRBJ1-6; the D is unclear. V was pared by 0 bases and J by 6 bases, with 9 bases between. Germline loops: CDR1 LNHNV, CDR2 YYDKDF (reference sequence). CDR3 length: 15 amino acids. The CDR3 coding sequence is TGTGCCACCAGCAGAGATACACCGATTAATTCACCCCTCCACTTT. It specifies CATSRDTPINSPLHF.

The chain couples TRBV4-1 to TRBJ2-1; TRBD2 is a possible D gene (5 bases). V lost 3 bases and J lost 5, with 14 bases in between. The CDR3 runs to 15 residues. Germline CDR1 and CDR2: MGHRA and YSYEKL. This CDR3 reads CASSHPGLINNEQFF. The CDR3 bases are TGCGCCAGCAGCCACCCCGGACTGATAAACAATGAGCAGTTCTTC.

The chain employs TRBV7-2 and TRBJ2-7; TRBD2 matches at 8 bases. This CDR3 region has 14 residues. The ends lost 5 bases at V and 2 bases at J; junction bases unmatched: 5. Germline values: CDR1 SGHTA, CDR2 FQGNSA. CDR3 nucleotides: TGTGCCAGCAGCATACCGGGGGGGGCCTACGAGCAGTACTTC. It codes for CASSIPGGAYEQYF.

Written as DNA, the CDR3 is TGTGCCAGCAGCCAAGGGTACAGCAACACTGAAGCTTTCTTT. As protein: CASSQGYSNTEAFF. V and J are TRBV3-1 (or the pseudogene TRBV3-2) and TRBJ1-1, with D uncertain. This CDR3 contains 14 residues. The V gene's germline CDR1 is LGHDT and CDR2 YNNKEL (reference sequence). V dropped 1 base and J dropped 2 bases, with 8 bases sitting between them.

The chain joins TRBV2 to TRBJ1-2, with D possibly TRBD1 on 6 matching bases. Trimming took off 8 bases at V and 4 bases at J, with 17 bases between the two ends. CDR3 size: 14 residues. Germline CDR1 reads SNHLY; CDR2 reads FYNNEI. The CDR3 reads CASGGGQTAYGYTF. The CDR3 DNA follows: TGTGCCAGCGGGGGGGGGCAGACCGCCTATGGCTACACCTTC.